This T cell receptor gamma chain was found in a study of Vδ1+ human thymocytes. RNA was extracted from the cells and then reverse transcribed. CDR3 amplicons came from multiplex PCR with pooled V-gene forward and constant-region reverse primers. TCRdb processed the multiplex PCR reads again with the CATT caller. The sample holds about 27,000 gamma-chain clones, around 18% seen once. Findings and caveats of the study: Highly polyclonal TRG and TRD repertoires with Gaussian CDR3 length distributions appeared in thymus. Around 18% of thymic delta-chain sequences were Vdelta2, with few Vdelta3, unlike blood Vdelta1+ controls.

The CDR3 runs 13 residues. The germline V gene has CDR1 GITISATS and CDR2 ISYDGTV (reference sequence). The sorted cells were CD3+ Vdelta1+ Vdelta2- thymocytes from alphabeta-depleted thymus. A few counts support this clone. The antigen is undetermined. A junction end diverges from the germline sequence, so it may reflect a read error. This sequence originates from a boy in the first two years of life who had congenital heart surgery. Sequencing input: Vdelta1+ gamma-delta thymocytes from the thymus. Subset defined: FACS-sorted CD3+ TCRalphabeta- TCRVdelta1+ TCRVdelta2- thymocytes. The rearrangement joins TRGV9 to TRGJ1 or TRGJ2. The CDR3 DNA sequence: TGTGCCTTGTGGGAGGCTTTCCATTTTAAGAAACTCTTC. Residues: CALWEAFHFKKLF.